The TCR beta chain under discussion was sequenced for a study of T cell repertoires in ileal Crohn's disease. With 3 bases removed from V and 4 bases from J, the gap between germline ends came to 12 bases. The germline V gene encodes CDR1 SEHNR and CDR2 FQNEAQ (reference sequence). This CDR3 is built from 14 residues. Using immunoSEQ multiplex PCR, the repertoire was profiled, and TCRdb retains in-frame clones only, with some absent. This sample has 12,000 to 15,000 clones; roughly three quarters occur once, and the top ten carry about 18%. V gene TRBV7-9 combines with J gene TRBJ1-1; D is unresolved. The receptor was isolated from an adult with Crohn's disease. Sequenced input: ileal tissue. CDR3: CASSFEGSSTEAFF. CDR3 nucleotides: TGTGCCAGCAGCTTTGAGGGCAGTAGCACTGAAGCTTTCTTT. The variable domain in full, with the rest retrieved from reference TRBV7-9 and TRBJ1-1, is DTGVSQNPRHKITKRGQNVTFRCDPISEHNRLYWYRQTLGQGPEFLTYFQNEAQLEKSRLLSDRFSAERPKGSFSTLEIQRTEQGDSAMYLCASSFEGSSTEAFFGQGTRLTVV.